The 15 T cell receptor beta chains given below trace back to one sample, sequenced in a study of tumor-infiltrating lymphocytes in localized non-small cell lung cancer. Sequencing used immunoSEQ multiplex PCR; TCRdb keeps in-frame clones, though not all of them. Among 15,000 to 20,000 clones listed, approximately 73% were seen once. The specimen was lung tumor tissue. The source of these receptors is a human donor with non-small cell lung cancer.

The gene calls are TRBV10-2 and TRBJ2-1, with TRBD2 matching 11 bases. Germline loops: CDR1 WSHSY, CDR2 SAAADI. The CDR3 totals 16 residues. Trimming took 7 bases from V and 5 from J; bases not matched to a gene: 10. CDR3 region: CASKRHSGGANNEQFF. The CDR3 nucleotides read TGCGCCAGCAAGAGACATAGCGGGGGGGCCAACAATGAGCAGTTCTTC.

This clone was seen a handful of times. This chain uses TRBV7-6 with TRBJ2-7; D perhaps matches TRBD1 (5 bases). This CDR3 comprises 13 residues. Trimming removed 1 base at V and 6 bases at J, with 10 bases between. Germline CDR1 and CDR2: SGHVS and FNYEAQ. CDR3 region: CASSLVGQGEQYF. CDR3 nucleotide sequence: TGTGCCAGCAGCTTAGTAGGGCAGGGCGAGCAGTACTTC.

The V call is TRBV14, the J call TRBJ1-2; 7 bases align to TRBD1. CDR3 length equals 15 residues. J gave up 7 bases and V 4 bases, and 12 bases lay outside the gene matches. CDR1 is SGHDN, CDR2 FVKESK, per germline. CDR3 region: CASSPQGVDYRGYTF. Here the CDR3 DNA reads TGTGCCAGCAGCCCCCAGGGGGTTGATTACCGTGGCTACACCTTC.

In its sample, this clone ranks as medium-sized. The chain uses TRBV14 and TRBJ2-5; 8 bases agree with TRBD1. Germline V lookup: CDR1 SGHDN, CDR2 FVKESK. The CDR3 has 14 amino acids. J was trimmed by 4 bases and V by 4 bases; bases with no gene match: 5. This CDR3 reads CASSPHRGIETQYF. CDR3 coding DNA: TGTGCCAGCAGCCCCCACAGGGGGATAGAGACCCAGTACTTC.

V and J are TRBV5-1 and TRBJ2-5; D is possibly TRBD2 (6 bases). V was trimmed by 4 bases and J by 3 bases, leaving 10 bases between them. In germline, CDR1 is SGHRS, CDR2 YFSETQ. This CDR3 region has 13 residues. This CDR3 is CASSGWGEETQYF. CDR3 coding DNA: TGCGCCAGCAGCGGGTGGGGGGAAGAGACCCAGTACTTC. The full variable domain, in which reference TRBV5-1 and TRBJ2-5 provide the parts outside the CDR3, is KAGVTQTPRYLIKTRGQQVTLSCSPISGHRSVSWYQQTPGQGLQFLFEYFSETQRNKGNFPGRFSGRQFSNSRSEMNVSTLELGDSALYLCASSGWGEETQYFGPGTRLLVL.

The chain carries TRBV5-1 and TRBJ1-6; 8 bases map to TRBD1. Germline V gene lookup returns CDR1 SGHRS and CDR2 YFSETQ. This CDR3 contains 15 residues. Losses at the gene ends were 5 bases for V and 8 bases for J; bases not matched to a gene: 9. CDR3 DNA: TGCGCCAGCAGTCGGGACAGGCCCAGGGATTCACCCCTCCACTTT. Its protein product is CASSRDRPRDSPLHF. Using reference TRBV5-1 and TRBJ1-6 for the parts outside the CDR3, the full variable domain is KAGVTQTPRYLIKTRGQQVTLSCSPISGHRSVSWYQQTPGQGLQFLFEYFSETQRNKGNFPGRFSGRQFSNSRSEMNVSTLELGDSALYLCASSRDRPRDSPLHFGNGTRLTVT.

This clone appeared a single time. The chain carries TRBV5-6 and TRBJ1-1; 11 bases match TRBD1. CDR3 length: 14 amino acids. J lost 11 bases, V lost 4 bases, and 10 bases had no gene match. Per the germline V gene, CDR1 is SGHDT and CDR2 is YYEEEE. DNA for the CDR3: TGTGCCAGCAGCCGGACGGGGGACAGGGGGAGTGCTTTCTTT. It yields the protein CASSRTGDRGSAFF.

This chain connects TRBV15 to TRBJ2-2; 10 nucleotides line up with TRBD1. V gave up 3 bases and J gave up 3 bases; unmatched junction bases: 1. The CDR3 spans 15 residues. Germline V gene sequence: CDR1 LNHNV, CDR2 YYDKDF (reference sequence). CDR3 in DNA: TGTGCCACCAGCAGGGGGACAGGGGACACCGGGGAGCTGTTTTTT. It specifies CATSRGTGDTGELFF.

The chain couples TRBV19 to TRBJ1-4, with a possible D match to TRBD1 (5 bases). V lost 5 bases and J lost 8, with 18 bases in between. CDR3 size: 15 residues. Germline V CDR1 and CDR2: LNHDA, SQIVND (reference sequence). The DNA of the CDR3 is TGTGCCAGTAGTGTCCAGGGTTCCGAAGACGAAAAACTGTTTTTT. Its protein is CASSVQGSEDEKLFF.

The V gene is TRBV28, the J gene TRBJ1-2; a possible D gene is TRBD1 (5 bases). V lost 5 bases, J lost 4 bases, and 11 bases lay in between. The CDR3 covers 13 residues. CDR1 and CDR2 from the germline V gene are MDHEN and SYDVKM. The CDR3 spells CASSQGVVYGYTF. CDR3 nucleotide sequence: TGTGCCAGCAGTCAAGGGGTGGTCTATGGCTACACCTTC.

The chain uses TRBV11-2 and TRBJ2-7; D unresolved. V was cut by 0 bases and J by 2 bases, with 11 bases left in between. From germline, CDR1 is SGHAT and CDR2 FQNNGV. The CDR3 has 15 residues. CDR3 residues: CASSLDLAATYEQYF. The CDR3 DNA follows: TGTGCCAGCAGCTTAGATCTGGCAGCAACCTACGAGCAGTACTTC.

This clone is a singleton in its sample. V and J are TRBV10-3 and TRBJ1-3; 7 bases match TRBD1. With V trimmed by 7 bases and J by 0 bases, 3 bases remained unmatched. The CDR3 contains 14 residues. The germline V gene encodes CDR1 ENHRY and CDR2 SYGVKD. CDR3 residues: CAIMRDSSGNTIYF. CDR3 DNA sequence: TGTGCCATCATGCGGGACAGCTCTGGAAACACCATATATTTT.

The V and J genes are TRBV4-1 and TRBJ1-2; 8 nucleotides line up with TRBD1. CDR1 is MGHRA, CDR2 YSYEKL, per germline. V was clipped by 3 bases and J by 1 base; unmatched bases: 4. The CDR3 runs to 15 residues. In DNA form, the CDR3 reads TGCGCCAGCAGCCATATGGACAGGGATAACTATGGCTACACCTTC. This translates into CASSHMDRDNYGYTF.

This CDR3 reads CASSPQLRSSYNEQFF. CDR3 sequence (DNA): TGTGCCAGCAGTCCTCAATTAAGGAGCTCCTACAATGAGCAGTTCTTC. The chain couples TRBV28 to TRBJ2-1; D is undetermined. The CDR3 spans 16 residues. The V end was cut by 5 bases, the J end by 0 bases, with 14 bases between. Germline V CDR1 and CDR2: MDHEN, SYDVKM.

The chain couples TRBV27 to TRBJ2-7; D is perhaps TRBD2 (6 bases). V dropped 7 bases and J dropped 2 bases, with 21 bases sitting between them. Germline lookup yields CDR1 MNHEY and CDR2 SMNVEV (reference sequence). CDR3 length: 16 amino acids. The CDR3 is CASTRGFLEPTYEQYF. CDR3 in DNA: TGTGCCAGCACCCGGGGGTTTTTGGAGCCTACCTACGAGCAGTACTTC.